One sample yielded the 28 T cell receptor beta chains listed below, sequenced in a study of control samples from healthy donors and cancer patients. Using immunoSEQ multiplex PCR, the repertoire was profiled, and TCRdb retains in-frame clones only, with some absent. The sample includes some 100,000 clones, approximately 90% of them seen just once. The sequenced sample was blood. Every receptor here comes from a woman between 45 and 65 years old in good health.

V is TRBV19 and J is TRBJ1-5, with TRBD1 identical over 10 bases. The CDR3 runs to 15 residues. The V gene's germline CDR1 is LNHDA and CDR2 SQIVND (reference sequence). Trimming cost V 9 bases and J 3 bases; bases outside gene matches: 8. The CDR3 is CASNAGTGANQPQHF. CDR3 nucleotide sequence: TGTGCCAGCAACGCCGGGACAGGGGCCAATCAGCCCCAGCATTTT.

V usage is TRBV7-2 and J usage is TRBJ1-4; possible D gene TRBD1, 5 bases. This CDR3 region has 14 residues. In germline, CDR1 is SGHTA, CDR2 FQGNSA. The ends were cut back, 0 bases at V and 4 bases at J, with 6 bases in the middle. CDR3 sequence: CASSLAGVNEKLFF. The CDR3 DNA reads TGTGCCAGCAGCTTAGCGGGGGTTAATGAAAAACTGTTTTTT.

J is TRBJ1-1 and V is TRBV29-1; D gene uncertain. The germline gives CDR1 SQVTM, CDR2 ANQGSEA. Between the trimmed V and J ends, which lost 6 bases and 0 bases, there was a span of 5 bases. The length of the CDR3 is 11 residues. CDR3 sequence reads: CSVSVNTEAFF. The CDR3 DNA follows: TGCAGCGTATCAGTGAACACTGAAGCTTTCTTT.

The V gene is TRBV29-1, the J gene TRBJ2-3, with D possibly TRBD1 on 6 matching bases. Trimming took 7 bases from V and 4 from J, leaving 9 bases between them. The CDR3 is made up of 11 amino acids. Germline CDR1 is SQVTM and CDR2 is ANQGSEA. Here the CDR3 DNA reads TGCAGCGCGGACAGAGCAGATACGCAGTATTTT. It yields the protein CSADRADTQYF.

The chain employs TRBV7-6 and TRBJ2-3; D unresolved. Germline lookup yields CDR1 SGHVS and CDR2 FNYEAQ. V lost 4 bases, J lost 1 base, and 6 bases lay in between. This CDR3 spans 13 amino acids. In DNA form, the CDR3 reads TGTGCCAGCAGCTCCCGGGGCACAGATACGCAGTATTTT. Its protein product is CASSSRGTDTQYF.

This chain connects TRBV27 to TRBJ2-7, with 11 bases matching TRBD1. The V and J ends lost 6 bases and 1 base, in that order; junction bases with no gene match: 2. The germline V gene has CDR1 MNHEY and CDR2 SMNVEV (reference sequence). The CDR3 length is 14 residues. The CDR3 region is CASRDRGHSYEQYF. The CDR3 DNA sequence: TGTGCCAGCAGGGACAGGGGGCATTCCTACGAGCAGTACTTC.

CDR3 in DNA: TGTGCCAGCAGCTTAGCCGGAACTCAAGATACGCAGTATTTT. Translation gives CASSLAGTQDTQYF. This chain links TRBV13 with TRBJ2-3; D not certain. Germline V gene sequence: CDR1 PRHDT, CDR2 FYEKMQ (reference sequence). V was cut by 1 base and J by 5 bases, with 10 bases left in between. CDR3 length: 14 amino acids. Variable domain in full (rest from reference TRBV13 and TRBJ2-3): AAGVIQSPRHLIKEKRETATLKCYPIPRHDTVYWYQQGPGQDPQFLISFYEKMQSDKGSIPDRFSAQQFSDYHSELNMSSLELGDSALYFCASSLAGTQDTQYFGPGTRLTVL.

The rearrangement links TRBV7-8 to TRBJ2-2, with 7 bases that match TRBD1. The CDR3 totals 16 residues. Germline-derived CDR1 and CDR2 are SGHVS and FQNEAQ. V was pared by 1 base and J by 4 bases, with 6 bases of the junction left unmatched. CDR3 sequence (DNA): TGTGCCAGCAGCTTAGACAGGGGCGCGGGCACCGGGGAGCTGTTTTTT. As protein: CASSLDRGAGTGELFF.

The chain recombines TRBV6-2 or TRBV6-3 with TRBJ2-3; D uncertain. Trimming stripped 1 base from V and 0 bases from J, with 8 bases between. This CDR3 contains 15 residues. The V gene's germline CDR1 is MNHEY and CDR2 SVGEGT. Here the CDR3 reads CASSYFGVSTDTQYF. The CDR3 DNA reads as TGTGCCAGCAGTTACTTTGGCGTGAGCACAGATACGCAGTATTTT.

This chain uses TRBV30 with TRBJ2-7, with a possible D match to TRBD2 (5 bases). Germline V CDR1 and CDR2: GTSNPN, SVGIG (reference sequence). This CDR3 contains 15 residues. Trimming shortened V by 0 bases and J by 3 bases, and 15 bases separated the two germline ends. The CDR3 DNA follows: TGTGCCTGGAGTGTAAGGACTTACAGTTTCTACGAGCAGTACTTC. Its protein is CAWSVRTYSFYEQYF.

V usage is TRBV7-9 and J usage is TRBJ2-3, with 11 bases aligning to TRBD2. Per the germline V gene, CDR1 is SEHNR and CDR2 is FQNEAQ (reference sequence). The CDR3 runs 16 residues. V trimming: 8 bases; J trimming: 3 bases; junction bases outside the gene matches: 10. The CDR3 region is CASPSDVAGGTDTQYF. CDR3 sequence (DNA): TGTGCCAGCCCCAGCGACGTAGCGGGAGGGACAGATACGCAGTATTTT. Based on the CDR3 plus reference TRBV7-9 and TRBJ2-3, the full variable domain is DTGVSQNPRHKITKRGQNVTFRCDPISEHNRLYWYRQTLGQGPEFLTYFQNEAQLEKSRLLSDRFSAERPKGSFSTLEIQRTEQGDSAMYLCASPSDVAGGTDTQYFGPGTRLTVL.

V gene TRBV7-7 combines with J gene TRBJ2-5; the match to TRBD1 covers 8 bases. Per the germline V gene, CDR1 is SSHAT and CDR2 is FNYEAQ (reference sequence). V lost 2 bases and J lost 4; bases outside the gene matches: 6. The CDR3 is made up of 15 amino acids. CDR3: CASSLNTGGIETQYF. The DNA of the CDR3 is TGTGCCAGCAGCTTAAATACAGGGGGGATAGAGACCCAGTACTTC. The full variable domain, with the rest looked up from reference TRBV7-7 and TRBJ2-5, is GAGVSQSPRYKVTKRGQDVTLRCDPISSHATLYWYQQALGQGPEFLTYFNYEAQPDKSGLPSDRFSAERPEGSISTLTIQRTEQRDSAMYRCASSLNTGGIETQYFGPGTRLLVL.

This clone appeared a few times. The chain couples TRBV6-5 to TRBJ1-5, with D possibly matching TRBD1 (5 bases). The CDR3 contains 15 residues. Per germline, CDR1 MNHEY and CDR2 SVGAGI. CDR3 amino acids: CARGMLLNSNQPQHF. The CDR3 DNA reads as TGTGCACGGGGGATGCTCCTTAATAGCAATCAGCCCCAGCATTTT.

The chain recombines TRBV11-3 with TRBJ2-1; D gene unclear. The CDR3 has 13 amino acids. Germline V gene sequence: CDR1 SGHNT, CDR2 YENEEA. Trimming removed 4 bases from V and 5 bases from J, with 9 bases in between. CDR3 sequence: CASSSGTDNEQFF. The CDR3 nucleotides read TGTGCCAGCAGCTCAGGAACAGACAATGAGCAGTTCTTC. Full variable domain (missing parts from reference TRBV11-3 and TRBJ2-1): EAGVVQSPRYKIIEKKQPVAFWCNPISGHNTLYWYLQNLGQGPELLIRYENEEAVDDSQLPKDRFSAERLKGVDSTLKIQPAELGDSAVYLCASSSGTDNEQFFGPGTRLTVL.

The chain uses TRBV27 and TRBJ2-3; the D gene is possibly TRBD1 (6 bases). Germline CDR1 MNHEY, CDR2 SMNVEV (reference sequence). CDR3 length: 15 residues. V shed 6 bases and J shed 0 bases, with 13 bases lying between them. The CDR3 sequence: CASSPQGISTDTQYF. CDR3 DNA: TGTGCCAGCAGCCCTCAGGGGATCAGCACAGATACGCAGTATTTT.

The CDR3 loop reads CASSLLLGTGTSGANVLTF. For the CDR3, the DNA is TGTGCCAGCAGCTTACTTCTCGGGACGGGCACCTCTGGGGCCAACGTCCTGACTTTC. The rearrangement links TRBV7-9 to TRBJ2-6; TRBD1 or TRBD2 may be the D gene (5 bases each). Between the trimmed V and J ends, which lost 2 bases and 0 bases, there was a span of 17 bases. Germline lookup yields CDR1 SEHNR and CDR2 FQNEAQ (reference sequence). This CDR3 spans 19 amino acids.

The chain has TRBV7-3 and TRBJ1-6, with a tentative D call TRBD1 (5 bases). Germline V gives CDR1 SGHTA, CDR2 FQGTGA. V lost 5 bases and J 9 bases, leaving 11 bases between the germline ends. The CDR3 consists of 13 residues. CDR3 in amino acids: CASSPTGGSPLHF. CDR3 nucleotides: TGTGCCAGCAGCCCGACCGGGGGTTCACCCCTCCACTTT. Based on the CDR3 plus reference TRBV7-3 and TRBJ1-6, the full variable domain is GAGVSQTPSNKVTEKGKYVELRCDPISGHTALYWYRQSLGQGPEFLIYFQGTGAADDSGLPNDRFFAVRPEGSVSTLKIQRTERGDSAVYLCASSPTGGSPLHFGNGTRLTVT.

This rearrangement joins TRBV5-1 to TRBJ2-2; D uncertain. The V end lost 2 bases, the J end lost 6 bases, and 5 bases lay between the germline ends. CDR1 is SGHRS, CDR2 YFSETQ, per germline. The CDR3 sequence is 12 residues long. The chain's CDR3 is CASSFKPGELFF. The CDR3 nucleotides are TGCGCCAGCAGCTTTAAACCCGGGGAGCTGTTTTTT.

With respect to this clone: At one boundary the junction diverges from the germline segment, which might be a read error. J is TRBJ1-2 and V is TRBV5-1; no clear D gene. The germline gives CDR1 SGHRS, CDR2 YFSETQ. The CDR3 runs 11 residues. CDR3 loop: CASSTRGGIYF. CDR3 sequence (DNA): TGCGCCAGCAGCACCCGCGGCGGCATCTACTTC.

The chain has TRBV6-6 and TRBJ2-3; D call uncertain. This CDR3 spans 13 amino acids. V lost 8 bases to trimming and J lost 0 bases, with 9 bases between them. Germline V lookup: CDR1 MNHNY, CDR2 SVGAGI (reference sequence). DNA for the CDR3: TGTGCCAGCCGGGTAGTGAGCACAGATACGCAGTATTTT. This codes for CASRVVSTDTQYF.

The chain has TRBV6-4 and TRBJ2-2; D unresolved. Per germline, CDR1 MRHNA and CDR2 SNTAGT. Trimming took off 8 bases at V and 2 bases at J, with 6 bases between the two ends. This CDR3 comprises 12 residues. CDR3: CASLSNTGELFF. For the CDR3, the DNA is TGTGCCAGCCTCTCCAACACCGGGGAGCTGTTTTTT.

The CDR3 spells CASSPDSSYEQYV. CDR3 nucleotides: TGTGCCAGCAGCCCCGACAGTTCCTACGAGCAGTACGTC. V is TRBV6-2 or TRBV6-3 and J is TRBJ2-7; D is perhaps TRBD1 (5 bases). Looked up from germline, CDR1 is MNHEY and CDR2 is SVGEGT. CDR3 length: 13 residues. Trimming cost V 6 bases and J 1 base, with 10 bases left between them.

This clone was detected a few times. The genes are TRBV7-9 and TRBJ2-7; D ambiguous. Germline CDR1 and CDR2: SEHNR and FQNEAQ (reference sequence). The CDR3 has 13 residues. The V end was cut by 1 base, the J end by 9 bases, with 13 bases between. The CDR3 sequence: CASSLGPLPVQYV. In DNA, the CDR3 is TGTGCCAGCAGCTTAGGCCCACTTCCCGTGCAGTACGTC.

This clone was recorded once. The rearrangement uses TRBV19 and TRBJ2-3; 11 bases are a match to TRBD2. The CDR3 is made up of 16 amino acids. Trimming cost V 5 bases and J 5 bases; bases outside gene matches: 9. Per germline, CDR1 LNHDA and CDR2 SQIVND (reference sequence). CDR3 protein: CASSPFSGRGGDTQYF. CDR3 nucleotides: TGTGCCAGTAGTCCCTTTAGCGGGAGGGGGGGAGATACGCAGTATTTT.

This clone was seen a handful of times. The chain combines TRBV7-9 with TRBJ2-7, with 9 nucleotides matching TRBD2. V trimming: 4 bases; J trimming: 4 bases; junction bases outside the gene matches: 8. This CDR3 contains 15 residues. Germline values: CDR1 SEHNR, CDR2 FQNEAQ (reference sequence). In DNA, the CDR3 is TGTGCCAGCAGCTCCACAGGGACTAGCCTTTACGAGCAGTACTTC. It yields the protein CASSSTGTSLYEQYF.

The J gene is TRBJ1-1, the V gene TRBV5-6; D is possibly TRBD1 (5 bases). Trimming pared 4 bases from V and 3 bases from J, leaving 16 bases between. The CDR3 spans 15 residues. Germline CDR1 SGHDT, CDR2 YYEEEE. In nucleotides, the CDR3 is TGTGCCAGCAGCCGAATAGGACATTTTTACACTGAAGCTTTCTTT. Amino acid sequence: CASSRIGHFYTEAFF. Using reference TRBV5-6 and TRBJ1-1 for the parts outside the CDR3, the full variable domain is DAGVTQSPTHLIKTRGQQVTLRCSPKSGHDTVSWYQQALGQGPQFIFQYYEEEERQRGNFPDRFSGHQFPNYSSELNVNALLLGDSALYLCASSRIGHFYTEAFFGQGTRLTVV.

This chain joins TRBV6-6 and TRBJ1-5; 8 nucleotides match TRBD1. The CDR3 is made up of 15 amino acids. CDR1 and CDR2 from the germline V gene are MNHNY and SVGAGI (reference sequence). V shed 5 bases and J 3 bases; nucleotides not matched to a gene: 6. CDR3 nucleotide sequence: TGTGCCAGCAGTCGGACAGGGTCGGACAATCAGCCCCAGCATTTT. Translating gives CASSRTGSDNQPQHF.

The CDR3 sequence: CASSDDHYEQYF. In nucleotides, the CDR3 is TGTGCCAGCAGCGACGACCATTACGAGCAGTACTTC. V is TRBV7-2 and J is TRBJ2-7, with D unresolved. There are 12 residues in the CDR3. The V and J ends lost 5 bases and 4 bases respectively, with 9 bases between them. Germline CDR1 SGHTA, CDR2 FQGNSA.